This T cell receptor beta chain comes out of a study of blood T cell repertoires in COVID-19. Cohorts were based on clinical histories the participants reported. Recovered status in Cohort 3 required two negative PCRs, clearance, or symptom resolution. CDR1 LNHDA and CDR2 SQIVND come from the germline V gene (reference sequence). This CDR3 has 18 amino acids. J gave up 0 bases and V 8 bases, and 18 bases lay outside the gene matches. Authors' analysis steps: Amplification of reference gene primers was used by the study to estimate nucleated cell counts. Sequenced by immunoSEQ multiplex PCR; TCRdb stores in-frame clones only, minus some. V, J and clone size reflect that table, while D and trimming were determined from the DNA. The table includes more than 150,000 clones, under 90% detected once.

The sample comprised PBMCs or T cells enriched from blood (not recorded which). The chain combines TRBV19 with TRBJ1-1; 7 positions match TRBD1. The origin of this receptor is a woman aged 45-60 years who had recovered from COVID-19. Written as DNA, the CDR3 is TGTGCCAGTCGCAGGGGGGCTGCGCCCAACCGCATGAACACTGAAGCTTTCTTT. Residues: CASRRGAAPNRMNTEAFF.